The rows below give T cell receptor beta chains drawn from one sample of a study of regulatory T cells in long-lasting Graves disease. TCRdb reanalysed the multiplex PCR reads using MiXCR and keeps one entry per CDR3 protein. This table holds fewer than 450,000 distinct CDR3 sequences, about a quarter found once. The sequencing here drew on peripheral blood mononuclear cells (PBMCs), taken when the disease was refractory, from a patient treated with antithyroid drugs. The receptors originated from a female donor with Graves disease. Each CDR3 is given without its conserved first and last residue. D genes are given only for firm matches. Size tells how often a clone was seen (once, few, many) or the class of an expanded clone, and some rows leave it out.

cdr3_length,j_call,d_call,v_call,clone_size,cdr3_aa
13,TRBJ1-2,TRBD1,TRBV6-1,many,ASSMDRLPNYGYT
13,TRBJ2-7,TRBD1,TRBV3-1,.,ASSQLGQGAYEQY
11,TRBJ2-7,.,TRBV6-2/TRBV6-3,few,ATSRATTYEQY
14,TRBJ2-5,TRBD1,TRBV27,many,ASSLYRATGRETQY
11,TRBJ2-5,TRBD1,TRBV19,.,ASSTDRGVTQY
12,TRBJ2-7,TRBD1,TRBV9,.,ASSAGGLAYEQY
12,TRBJ1-5,TRBD1,TRBV6-2/TRBV6-3,.,ASSYRTGQKPQH
13,TRBJ2-7,.,TRBV19,.,ASSRTGQLEYEQY
10,TRBJ1-1,.,TRBV2,many,ASSDGGTEAF
12,TRBJ2-7,TRBD2,TRBV28,many,ASSLEREAYEQY
13,TRBJ2-7,TRBD1,TRBV2,few,ASSSLTGGSYEQY
11,TRBJ2-7,.,TRBV29-1,many,SVQDTISYEQY
12,TRBJ1-1,.,TRBV9,few,ASSVAPGDTEAF
12,TRBJ1-3,.,TRBV2,.,ASSRGGSGNTIY
13,TRBJ2-1,TRBD2,TRBV11-2,few,ASSLSGLAGGEQF
11,TRBJ2-5,.,TRBV5-6,many,ASSEDIGETQY
12,TRBJ1-2,.,TRBV10-3,many,AISEEGATEGYT
13,TRBJ1-1,.,TRBV12-3/TRBV12-4,many,ASSRTAGMNTEAF
16,TRBJ1-1,TRBD1,TRBV7-2,few,ASSPTGDRVGDDTEAF
12,TRBJ1-1,.,TRBV20-1,many,SNTPGHLNTEAF
13,TRBJ2-7,.,TRBV7-2,.,ASSATGRDYYEQY
13,TRBJ1-5,.,TRBV19,few,ASSIVSSKELPQH
11,TRBJ2-5,.,TRBV3-1,.,ASRPGGKETQY
10,TRBJ2-5,.,TRBV20-1,few,SARETQETQY
14,TRBJ1-6,TRBD1,TRBV9,.,ASSVGPGGESSPLH